What follows is one TCR beta chain and its context. The antigen remains unidentified. The data belong to a study of OX40 agonist ivuxolimab in advanced cancers. Overall study context: Intravenous ivuxolimab was administered to patients every 2 weeks at 0.01 to 10 mg/kg. Findings of the study overall: The authors did not determine the antigen specificity of the expanded peripheral T cells.

The CDR3 loop spans 18 amino acids. With 3 bases removed from V and 2 bases from J, the gap between germline ends came to 20 bases. The V gene's germline CDR1 is LNHDA and CDR2 SQIVND (reference sequence). Here immunoSEQ multiplex PCR was the method, and the copy in TCRdb shows in-frame clones only, minus some. The sample lists about 30,000 clones; 74% were seen once. The chain combines TRBV19 with TRBJ2-1; TRBD1 is a possible D gene (6 bases). This sample comprised CD4+ or CD8+ T cells sorted from blood, obtained in a trial of the OX40 agonist ivuxolimab. This clonotype was obtained from an adult with an advanced solid tumor such as melanoma, head and neck, liver or kidney cancer. This CDR3 is CASSMSPLQGWTYNEQFF. For the CDR3, the DNA is TGTGCCAGTAGTATGTCGCCCCTACAGGGATGGACCTACAATGAGCAGTTCTTC.